This is a list of T cell receptor beta chains from one sample in a study of blood T cell repertoires in COVID-19. Libraries were prepared by immunoSEQ multiplex PCR; TCRdb keeps only in-frame clonotypes and omits some of them. The sample has approximately 47,000 clones, 84% seen once. Sequenced input: peripheral blood. Receptors originate from a man aged 55 to 70 with acute or convalescent COVID-19. CDR3s include the opening cysteine and the closing phenylalanine or tryptophan. The D gene is left open where the match is weak. Clone size, where shown, is once, few, many, or a class for clones that have expanded.

d_gene	v_gene	abundance	j_gene	CDR3nt	CDR3aa
NA	TRBV21-1	NA	TRBJ1-2	TGTGCCAGCAGCAAACGAGGGGGAAGCTATGGCTACACCTTC	CASSKRGGSYGYTF
NA	TRBV5-8	NA	TRBJ1-2	TGTGCCAGCAGCCGTACAATCAACTATGGCTACACCTTC	CASSRTINYGYTF
TRBD1	TRBV5-6	NA	TRBJ1-2	TGTGCCAGCAGCCCTAGGGACAGGCCCTCTTATGGCTACACCTTC	CASSPRDRPSYGYTF
TRBD2	TRBV2	NA	TRBJ2-2	TGTGCCAGCAGGGGTACTAGCGGGGGGGCCGACGGGGAGCTGTTTTTT	CASRGTSGGADGELFF
NA	TRBV5-6	NA	TRBJ1-5	TGTGCCAGCAGCTTTGGGGGGATTAGCAATCAGCCCCAGCATTTT	CASSFGGISNQPQHF
NA	TRBV10-3	NA	TRBJ1-4	TGTGCCATCAGTCCCGGGGGGGGGCTTGGAACTAATGAAAAACTGTTTTTT	CAISPGGGLGTNEKLFF
NA	TRBV29-1	NA	TRBJ2-7	TGCAGCGTTGAGGGGCAGGGATTTAGTTCCTACGAGCAGTACTTC	CSVEGQGFSSYEQYF
NA	TRBV29-1	NA	TRBJ1-1	TGCAGCGCTCCCCGAGGGGGATTGAACACTGAAGCTTTCTTT	CSAPRGGLNTEAFF
TRBD1	TRBV18	NA	TRBJ1-1	TGTGCCAGCTCACCTCGACAGGGTTCGGGCACTGAAGCTTTCTTT	CASSPRQGSGTEAFF
TRBD1	TRBV14	NA	TRBJ1-2	TGTGCCAGCAGCCTCCAGGGGGCTGGCTACACCTTC	CASSLQGAGYTF
TRBD2	TRBV9	NA	TRBJ2-5	TGTGCCAGCAGCACGACTAGCGCCCAGACCCAGTACTTC	CASSTTSAQTQYF
TRBD1	TRBV7-2	NA	TRBJ2-1	TGTGCCAGCAGCTCCGGCTCAGGGGGCCCTCTCAACAATGAGCAGTTCTTC	CASSSGSGGPLNNEQFF
NA	TRBV3-1/TRBV3-2	NA	TRBJ1-5	TGTGCCAGCAGTCCCAGCGGGGGGCAGCATCAGCCCCAGCATTTT	CASSPSGGQHQPQHF
NA	TRBV4-1	NA	TRBJ1-6	TGCGCCAGCAGCCAAGAGAGCACTGGTTCACCCCTCCACTTT	CASSQESTGSPLHF
TRBD2	TRBV5-1	NA	TRBJ2-5	TGCGCCAGCAGCCCAGCCGGGGGGGCGCGAGAGACCCAGTACTTC	CASSPAGGARETQYF
NA	TRBV18	NA	TRBJ1-1	TGTGCCAGCTCACTGACAGGAGCTCAAGCTTTCTTT	CASSLTGAQAFF
NA	TRBV7-3	NA	TRBJ2-3	TGTGCCAGCAGCCCCGGCGGCAGGGCTGCAGATACGCAGTATTTT	CASSPGGRAADTQYF
NA	TRBV5-4	NA	TRBJ1-1	TGTGCCAGCAGCTTGTACAAGGGGACTGAAGCTTTCTTT	CASSLYKGTEAFF
TRBD1	TRBV15	NA	TRBJ2-5	TGTGCCACCAGCAGAGGTACAGGGGGCCAAGAGACCCAGTACTTC	CATSRGTGGQETQYF
TRBD1	TRBV2	NA	TRBJ2-5	TGTGCCAGCAGTTTGAAGGGGGCGCGTGGGGAGACCCAGTACTTC	CASSLKGARGETQYF
NA	TRBV9	NA	TRBJ2-7	TGTGCCAGCAGCGTAGAGGGCAGGGGCCACGAGCAGTACTTC	CASSVEGRGHEQYF
NA	TRBV11-2	NA	TRBJ2-5	TGTGCCAGCAGCTTAGCAGGGGCGGAGACCCAGTACTTC	CASSLAGAETQYF
NA	TRBV28	NA	TRBJ1-4	TGTGCCAGCAGGGAGGGAGGAGAAAAACTGTTTTTT	CASREGGEKLFF
NA	TRBV6-1	NA	TRBJ1-3	TGTGCCAGCAGTGAAGCGCCCAGAACCTCTGGAAACACCATATATTTT	CASSEAPRTSGNTIYF
TRBD1	TRBV29-1	NA	TRBJ2-5	TGCAGCGTTGAAGAATGGGGGACAGGGGAAGAGACCCAGTACTTC	CSVEEWGTGEETQYF
TRBD2	TRBV5-1	once	TRBJ2-1	TGCGCCAGCAGCTTGATCCAGCGGGGGAACAATGAGCAGTTCTTC	CASSLIQRGNNEQFF
TRBD2	TRBV7-3	NA	TRBJ2-3	TGTGCCAGCAGCTTAACGGGAACTAGCGGGGGAATAGATACGCAGTATTTT	CASSLTGTSGGIDTQYF
TRBD1	TRBV6-5	once	TRBJ2-7	TGTGCCAGCAGAACGGGACAGAGTGACGAGCAGTACTTC	CASRTGQSDEQYF
TRBD2	TRBV2	NA	TRBJ2-5	TGTGCCAGCAGGGAGGCTAGCGGGTACCAAGAGACCCAGTACTTC	CASREASGYQETQYF